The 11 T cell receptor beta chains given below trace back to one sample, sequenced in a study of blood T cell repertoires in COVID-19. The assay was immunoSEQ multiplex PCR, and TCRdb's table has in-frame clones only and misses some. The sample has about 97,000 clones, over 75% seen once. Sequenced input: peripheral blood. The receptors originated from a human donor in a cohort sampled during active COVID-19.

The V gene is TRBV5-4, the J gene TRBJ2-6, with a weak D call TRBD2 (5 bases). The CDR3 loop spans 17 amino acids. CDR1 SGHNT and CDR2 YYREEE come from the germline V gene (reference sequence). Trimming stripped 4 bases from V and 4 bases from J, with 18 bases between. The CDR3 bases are TGTGCCAGCAGCAGGGCCGACGGGATTTGGGGGGCCAACGTCCTGACTTTC. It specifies CASSRADGIWGANVLTF.

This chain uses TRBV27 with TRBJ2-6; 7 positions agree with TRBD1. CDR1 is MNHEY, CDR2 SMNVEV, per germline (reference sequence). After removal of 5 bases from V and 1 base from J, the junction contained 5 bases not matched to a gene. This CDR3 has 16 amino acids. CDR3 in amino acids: CASSQTTGSGANVLTF. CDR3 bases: TGTGCCAGCAGTCAAACGACAGGGTCTGGGGCCAACGTCCTGACTTTC.

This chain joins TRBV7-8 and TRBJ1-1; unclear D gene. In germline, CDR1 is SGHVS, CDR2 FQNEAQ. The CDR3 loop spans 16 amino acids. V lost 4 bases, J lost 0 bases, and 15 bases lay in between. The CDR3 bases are TGTGCCAGCAGCTCCCTTGGGGAGATCTTGAACACTGAAGCTTTCTTT. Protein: CASSSLGEILNTEAFF.

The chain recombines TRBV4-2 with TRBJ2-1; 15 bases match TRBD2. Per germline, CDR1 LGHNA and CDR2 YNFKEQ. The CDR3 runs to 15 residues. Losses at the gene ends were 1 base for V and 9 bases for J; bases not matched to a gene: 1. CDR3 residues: CASSQGTSGRGEQFF. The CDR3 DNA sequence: TGTGCCAGCAGCCAAGGGACTAGCGGGAGGGGTGAGCAGTTCTTC.

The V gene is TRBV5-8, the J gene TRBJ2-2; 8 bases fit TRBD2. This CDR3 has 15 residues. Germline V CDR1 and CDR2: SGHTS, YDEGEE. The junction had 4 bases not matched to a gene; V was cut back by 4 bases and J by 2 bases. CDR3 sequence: CASSPWTSNTGELFF. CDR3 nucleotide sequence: TGTGCCAGCAGCCCGTGGACTAGCAACACCGGGGAGCTGTTTTTT. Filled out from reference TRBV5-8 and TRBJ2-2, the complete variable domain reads EAGVTQSPTHLIKTRGQQATLRCSPISGHTSVYWYQQALGLGLQFLLWYDEGEERNRGNFPPRFSGRQFPNYSSELNVNALELEDSALYLCASSPWTSNTGELFFGEGSRLTVL.

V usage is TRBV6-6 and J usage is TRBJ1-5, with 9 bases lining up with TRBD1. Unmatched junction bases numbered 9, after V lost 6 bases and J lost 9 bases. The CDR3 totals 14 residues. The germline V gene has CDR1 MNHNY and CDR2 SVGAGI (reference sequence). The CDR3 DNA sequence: TGTGCCAGCAGCACCACAGGGGGCACTAGGCCCCAGCATTTT. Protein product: CASSTTGGTRPQHF.

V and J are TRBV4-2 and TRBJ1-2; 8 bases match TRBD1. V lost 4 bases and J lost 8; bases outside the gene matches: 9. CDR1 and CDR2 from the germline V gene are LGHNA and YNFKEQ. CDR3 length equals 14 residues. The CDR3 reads CASSRQGSFKGYTF. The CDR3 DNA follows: TGTGCCAGCAGCCGACAGGGGAGTTTTAAAGGCTACACCTTC.

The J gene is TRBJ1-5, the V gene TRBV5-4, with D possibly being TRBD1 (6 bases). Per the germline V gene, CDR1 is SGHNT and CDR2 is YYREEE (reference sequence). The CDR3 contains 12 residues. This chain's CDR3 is CASGVGGQPQHF. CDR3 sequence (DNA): TGTGCGTCAGGGGTAGGAGGTCAGCCCCAGCATTTT.

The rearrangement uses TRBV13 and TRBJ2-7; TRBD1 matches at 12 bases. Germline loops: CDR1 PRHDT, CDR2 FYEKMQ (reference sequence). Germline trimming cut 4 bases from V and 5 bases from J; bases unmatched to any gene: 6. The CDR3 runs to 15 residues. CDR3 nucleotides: TGTGCCAGCAGCTCGGGACAGGGGGCGATCCACGAGCAGTACTTC. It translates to CASSSGQGAIHEQYF.

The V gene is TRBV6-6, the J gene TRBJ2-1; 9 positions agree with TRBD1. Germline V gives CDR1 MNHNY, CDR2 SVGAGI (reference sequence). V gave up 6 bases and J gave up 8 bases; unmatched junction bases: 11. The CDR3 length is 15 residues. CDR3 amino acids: CASRPPGTGTHEQFF. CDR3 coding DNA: TGTGCCAGCAGGCCCCCCGGGACAGGGACTCATGAGCAGTTCTTC.

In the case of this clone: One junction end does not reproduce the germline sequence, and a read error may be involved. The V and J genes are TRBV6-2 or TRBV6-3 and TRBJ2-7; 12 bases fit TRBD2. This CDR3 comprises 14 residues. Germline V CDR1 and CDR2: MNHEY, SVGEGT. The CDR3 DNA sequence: TGTGCCAGCAGTCCGGGGACTAGCGGGTCGGGGCGGCACTTC. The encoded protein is CASSPGTSGSGRHF.